This T cell receptor (beta chain) was obtained from a study of PD-L1 blockade in urothelial cancer. V was trimmed by 4 bases and J by 0 bases, leaving 16 bases between them. CDR1 is SGHRS, CDR2 YFSETQ, per germline. The CDR3 is made up of 17 amino acids. Data came from immunoSEQ multiplex PCR; TCRdb stores just in-frame clones and leaves some out. The table shows 90,000 to 120,000 clones, with around 85% occurring only once. The chain has TRBV5-1 and TRBJ1-4; D call uncertain. The receptor's source is a middle-aged man with urothelial cancer. The starting material was PBMCs, obtained around atezolizumab (anti-PD-L1) treatment. The CDR3 protein is CASSRAGSEATNEKLFF. The CDR3 DNA follows: TGCGCCAGCAGCCGTGCGGGCAGCGAAGCAACTAATGAAAAACTGTTTTTT. The variable domain in full, completed from reference TRBV5-1 and TRBJ1-4, reads KAGVTQTPRYLIKTRGQQVTLSCSPISGHRSVSWYQQTPGQGLQFLFEYFSETQRNKGNFPGRFSGRQFSNSRSEMNVSTLELGDSALYLCASSRAGSEATNEKLFFGSGTQLSVL.